The entry below describes one T cell receptor (beta chain). Categorization into cohorts depended on clinical history that participants reported. Original processing methods: By means of reference gene primer amplification, nucleated cell counts were estimated. Measured with immunoSEQ multiplex PCR; TCRdb has only the in-frame clones, and not every one. D and trimming were read from the DNA, whereas the V and J calls and clone size are those reported in that table. The sample lists 300,000 to 400,000 clones; around 91% were seen once. The data derive from a study of blood T cell repertoires in COVID-19. Study context: The analysed material was cDNA or gDNA that came from T cells, B-cell-depleted T cells, or PBMCs.

Germline assignment: CDR1 SGHRS and CDR2 YFSETQ. J lost 0 bases, V lost 4 bases, and 6 bases had no gene match. The CDR3 has 15 amino acids. The chain links TRBV5-1 to TRBJ1-1, with 7 bases identical to TRBD1. The sample comprised PBMCs or T cells enriched from blood (not recorded which). This receptor was taken from a man aged 18 to 29 who had recovered from COVID-19. The CDR3 protein is CASSPRQGLNTEAFF. CDR3 DNA: TGCGCCAGCAGCCCTCGACAGGGTTTGAACACTGAAGCTTTCTTT.